The 2 T cell receptor beta chains in this list originate from one sample, sequenced in a study of cytomegalovirus exposure and HLA in healthy donors. PCR involved 60 Vbeta and 13 Jbeta primers. Assay used: immunoSEQ multiplex PCR; TCRdb lists only in-frame clones, some missing. The sample includes 150,000 to 180,000 clones, about 80% of them seen just once. Specimen: PBMCs. These receptors were obtained from a woman aged 35 to 49 in good health and CMV-seronegative.

In its sample, this clone was seen a few times. The chain uses TRBV4-2 and TRBJ2-7; 9 bases are a match to TRBD2. Germline lookup yields CDR1 LGHNA and CDR2 YNFKEQ. CDR3 size: 16 residues. The J segment lost 7 bases and the V segment lost 3 bases, leaving 13 bases of the junction unmatched. This CDR3 reads CASSQSLIAGVEEQYF. The CDR3 bases are TGTGCCAGCAGCCAGAGCCTCATAGCGGGAGTGGAAGAGCAGTACTTC.

This clone was counted once. The chain recombines TRBV28 with TRBJ2-4; weak D call: TRBD1 (5 bases). This CDR3 is 14 amino acids long. With 7 bases removed from V and 6 bases from J, the gap between germline ends came to 16 bases. The germline CDR1 and CDR2 sequences are MDHEN and SYDVKM. The CDR3 is CASTLAGFGNIQYF. The CDR3 coding sequence is TGTGCCAGCACCTTAGCAGGGTTTGGAAACATTCAGTACTTC.